This T cell receptor beta chain comes out of a study of T cell responses to AZD1222 COVID-19 vaccine. Study conclusions and caveats: Clonal diversity was possibly underestimated; the donors were predominantly white British and more often female. Across the whole spike, CD4 TCRs peaked at regions 160-218 and 743-854.

This CDR3 contains 16 residues. On this clone: The antigen is not known.

Sequencing used immunoSEQ multiplex PCR; TCRdb keeps in-frame clones, though not all of them. Of tens of thousands of clones in the sample, over 60% were seen once. The rearrangement links TRBV21-1 to TRBJ1-1. TRBV21-1 corresponds to a pseudogene. Sequenced material: peripheral blood, taken 28 days after the second AZD1222 dose. This clonotype was obtained from an adult who received the AZD1222 COVID-19 vaccine. CDR3 sequence: CASSKIKGGLGTEAFF. The CDR3, as DNA: TGTGCCAGCAGCAAAATCAAGGGAGGTTTGGGCACTGAAGCTTTCTTT.